Presented here are 26 T cell receptor beta chains from one specimen sequenced in a study of blood T cell repertoires in COVID-19. Here immunoSEQ multiplex PCR was the method, and the copy in TCRdb shows in-frame clones only, minus some. Here the sample spans 200,000 to 250,000 clones, 87% being singletons. The sample was PBMCs or T cells enriched from blood (not recorded which). Receptors originate from a man aged 25-45 years who had recovered from COVID-19.

The CDR3 DNA reads as TGTGCCAGCAGTGATTGGCCCACCGATCAGCCCCAGCATTTT. It codes for CASSDWPTDQPQHF. The V gene is TRBV6-1, the J gene TRBJ1-5; D is ambiguous. The CDR3 is 14 residues long. Germline V gene lookup returns CDR1 MNHNS and CDR2 SASEGT. V was clipped by 3 bases and J by 5 bases, with 11 bases between them.

The chain joins TRBV12-3 or TRBV12-4 to TRBJ2-3, with D unresolved. Trimming left V 3 bases short and J 5 bases short, with 3 bases between. The CDR3 extends over 11 amino acids. The CDR3 bases are TGTGCCAGCAGTTTCCGAGATACGCAGTATTTT. Translated, it gives CASSFRDTQYF.

The V call is TRBV6-7, the J call TRBJ2-2; maybe TRBD2 (6 bases). TRBV6-7 is known as an ORF, though its function is uncertain. The V gene lost 0 bases and the J gene lost 5 bases, with 10 bases spanning the gap. The CDR3 contains 15 residues. The CDR3 DNA reads as TGTGCCAGCAGTTACTCGAAGGAGGGAACCGGGGAGCTGTTTTTT. It is translated as CASSYSKEGTGELFF.

The CDR3 loop reads CASRTSGSNTGELFF. The CDR3 DNA sequence: TGTGCCAGCCGGACTAGCGGGAGTAACACCGGGGAGCTGTTTTTT. V is TRBV28 and J is TRBJ2-2; 13 nucleotides match TRBD2. CDR3 length: 15 residues. In germline, CDR1 is MDHEN, CDR2 SYDVKM. Trimming cost V 8 bases and J 2 bases; bases outside gene matches: 2. Full variable domain (missing parts from reference TRBV28 and TRBJ2-2): DVKVTQSSRYLVKRTGEKVFLECVQDMDHENMFWYRQDPGLGLRLIYFSYDVKMKEKGDIPEGYSVSREKKERFSLILESASTNQTSMYLCASRTSGSNTGELFFGEGSRLTVL.

The chain employs TRBV20-1 and TRBJ2-3, with 11 bases fitting TRBD2. The CDR3 has 13 amino acids. The trim removed 3 bases at V and 4 bases at J, leaving 0 bases unmatched. Germline CDR1 reads DFQATT; CDR2 reads SNEGSKA (reference sequence). CDR3 coding DNA: TGCAGTGCTAGTAGCGGGGGGGCAGATACGCAGTATTTT. As protein: CSASSGGADTQYF.

The chain is built from TRBV7-6 and TRBJ2-7; 9 bases are shared with TRBD1. The CDR3 is 18 amino acids. V lost 5 bases and J lost 1; bases outside the gene matches: 15. Germline assignment: CDR1 SGHVS and CDR2 FNYEAQ. The CDR3 here is CASSPTTSGTGYSYEQYF. The CDR3 nucleotides are TGTGCCAGCAGCCCAACAACCTCCGGGACAGGGTATTCCTACGAGCAGTACTTC.

The gene calls are TRBV19 and TRBJ2-3; 8 positions agree with TRBD2. CDR1 is LNHDA and CDR2 is SQIVND in the germline V gene (reference sequence). The CDR3 totals 15 residues. V lost 4 bases to trimming and J lost 3 bases; unmatched junction nucleotides: 6. CDR3 nucleotide sequence: TGTGCCAGTAGTACGGGGGGGGCGAGGACAGATACGCAGTATTTT. It codes for CASSTGGARTDTQYF.

This clone was counted a few times. V is TRBV4-3 and J is TRBJ2-3; 12 bases map to TRBD1. Germline V CDR1 and CDR2: LGHNA, YSLEER. The V segment lost 4 bases and the J segment 5 bases; nucleotides outside the gene matches: 4. The CDR3 sequence is 15 residues long. CDR3 DNA sequence: TGCGCCAGCAGCCGGGGACAGGGGGCGCGAGATACGCAGTATTTT. The encoded protein is CASSRGQGARDTQYF.

This chain uses TRBV6-5 with TRBJ1-4; a weak D match, TRBD1 (5 bases). The length of the CDR3 is 15 residues. The germline V gene has CDR1 MNHEY and CDR2 SVGAGI. Trimming took off 5 bases at V and 2 bases at J, with 12 bases between the two ends. The CDR3 coding sequence is TGTGCCAGCAGTAACCGCCGGGGGACTAATGAAAAACTGTTTTTT. Translating gives CASSNRRGTNEKLFF.

The rearrangement links TRBV7-9 to TRBJ1-2; 9 nucleotides line up with TRBD1. Looked up from germline, CDR1 is SEHNR and CDR2 is FQNEAQ (reference sequence). The junction had 5 bases not matched to a gene; V was cut back by 6 bases and J by 6 bases. The CDR3 is made up of 13 amino acids. The CDR3 spells CASSPDRGDGYTF. For the CDR3, the DNA is TGTGCCAGCAGTCCCGACAGGGGGGATGGCTACACCTTC.

The chain employs TRBV30 and TRBJ1-1, with D hard to call. Germline lookup yields CDR1 GTSNPN and CDR2 SVGIG (reference sequence). The CDR3 sequence is 13 residues long. Deletions cut 0 bases from V and 0 bases from J, with 5 bases between. The DNA of the CDR3 is TGTGCCTGGAGTGTATCAGTGAACACTGAAGCTTTCTTT. Amino acid sequence: CAWSVSVNTEAFF. Complete variable domain (other parts from reference TRBV30 and TRBJ1-1): SQTIHQWPATLVQPVGSPLSLECTVEGTSNPNLYWYRQAAGRGLQLLFYSVGIGQISSEVPQNLSASRPQDRQFILSSKKLLLSDSGFYLCAWSVSVNTEAFFGQGTRLTVV.

The gene calls are TRBV7-8 and TRBJ2-3; 9 positions match TRBD2. This CDR3 has 17 residues. CDR1 is SGHVS and CDR2 is FQNEAQ in the germline V gene. J lost 4 bases, V lost 3 bases, and 11 bases had no gene match. DNA of the CDR3: TGTGCCAGCAGCTTTCTACGGGGGACTAGCCATGCAGATACGCAGTATTTT. Encoded protein: CASSFLRGTSHADTQYF. Complete variable domain (other parts from reference TRBV7-8 and TRBJ2-3): GAGVSQSPRYKVAKRGQDVALRCDPISGHVSLFWYQQALGQGPEFLTYFQNEAQLDKSGLPSDRFFAERPEGSVSTLKIQRTQQEDSAVYLCASSFLRGTSHADTQYFGPGTRLTVL.

The chain is built from TRBV30 and TRBJ2-7, with D perhaps matching TRBD1 (6 bases). The V end lost 0 bases, the J end lost 0 bases, and 9 bases lay between the germline ends. The length of the CDR3 is 14 residues. From germline, CDR1 is GTSNPN and CDR2 SVGIG (reference sequence). CDR3 nucleotides: TGTGCCTGGAGTGTGGCCAGGGGCTCCTACGAGCAGTACTTC. This translates into CAWSVARGSYEQYF. Full variable domain (outside the CDR3, taken from reference TRBV30 and TRBJ2-7): SQTIHQWPATLVQPVGSPLSLECTVEGTSNPNLYWYRQAAGRGLQLLFYSVGIGQISSEVPQNLSASRPQDRQFILSSKKLLLSDSGFYLCAWSVARGSYEQYFGPGTRLTVT.

V usage is TRBV11-3 and J usage is TRBJ2-2; 9 nucleotides line up with TRBD1. The CDR3 covers 15 residues. Germline-derived CDR1 and CDR2 are SGHNT and YENEEA. V gave up 5 bases and J gave up 5 bases; unmatched junction bases: 6. CDR3 region: CASSPGTGKTGELFF. CDR3 bases: TGTGCCAGCAGCCCCGGGACAGGGAAGACCGGGGAGCTGTTTTTT. The full variable domain, with the rest looked up from reference TRBV11-3 and TRBJ2-2, is EAGVVQSPRYKIIEKKQPVAFWCNPISGHNTLYWYLQNLGQGPELLIRYENEEAVDDSQLPKDRFSAERLKGVDSTLKIQPAELGDSAVYLCASSPGTGKTGELFFGEGSRLTVL.

The chain combines TRBV7-8 with TRBJ1-1; no definite D call. CDR1 is SGHVS, CDR2 FQNEAQ, per germline. Trimming left V 1 base short and J 7 bases short, with 10 bases between. The CDR3 is made up of 13 amino acids. This CDR3 is CASSLDPSGEAFF. For the CDR3, the DNA is TGTGCCAGCAGCTTAGATCCTTCCGGTGAAGCTTTCTTT.

This clone has a single count. The chain is built from TRBV19 and TRBJ2-7, with a weak D call TRBD1 (6 bases). Germline V lookup: CDR1 LNHDA, CDR2 SQIVND (reference sequence). Trimming shortened V by 1 base and J by 1 base, and 8 bases separated the two germline ends. This CDR3 is 14 amino acids long. The CDR3 protein is CASSIGTASYEQYF. Written as DNA, the CDR3 is TGTGCCAGTAGTATAGGGACAGCATCCTACGAGCAGTACTTC.

This clone was seen a single time. CDR3 protein: CAWSPQANTEAFF. CDR3 nucleotides: TGTGCCTGGAGTCCCCAGGCGAACACTGAAGCTTTCTTT. This chain joins TRBV30 and TRBJ1-1, with unresolved D. The CDR3 has 13 amino acids. Germline CDR1 and CDR2: GTSNPN and SVGIG (reference sequence). Trimming pared 2 bases from V and 1 base from J, leaving 8 bases between.

This clone has a handful of counts. The chain uses TRBV28 and TRBJ1-5, with TRBD1 identical over 9 bases. Unmatched junction bases numbered 10, after V lost 3 bases and J lost 4 bases. Germline-derived CDR1 and CDR2 are MDHEN and SYDVKM. The CDR3 sequence is 17 residues long. CDR3 nucleotide sequence: TGTGCCAGCAGTTTTTACCGGGACAGGGTACTAAATCAGCCCCAGCATTTT. Amino acid sequence: CASSFYRDRVLNQPQHF.

V is TRBV28 and J is TRBJ1-6, with 7 nucleotides matching TRBD1. CDR1 and CDR2 from the germline V gene are MDHEN and SYDVKM. The CDR3 is 14 residues long. Unmatched junction bases numbered 8, after V lost 5 bases and J lost 10 bases. The CDR3 coding sequence is TGTGCCAGCAGTACAAACAGGGACAGCTCACCCCTCCACTTT. It is translated as CASSTNRDSSPLHF.

The CDR3, as DNA: TGTGCCAGCAGAGGGACAGGGGGAATTGAAAAACTGTTTTTT. It is translated as CASRGTGGIEKLFF. V usage is TRBV7-2 and J usage is TRBJ1-4; TRBD1 agrees at 11 bases. J was trimmed by 7 bases and V by 6 bases; bases with no gene match: 4. CDR3 size: 14 residues. Germline V gene lookup returns CDR1 SGHTA and CDR2 FQGNSA.

The genes are TRBV5-1 and TRBJ1-2; D is unclear. The CDR3 is 11 residues long. Between the trimmed V and J ends, which lost 7 bases and 2 bases, there was a span of 6 bases. The V gene's germline CDR1 is SGHRS and CDR2 YFSETQ. The CDR3 DNA is TGCGCCAGCGGAGACAACTATGGCTACACCTTC. Translated, it gives CASGDNYGYTF.

V is TRBV7-8 and J is TRBJ2-1; no reliable D call. The CDR3 length is 18 residues. From germline, CDR1 is SGHVS and CDR2 FQNEAQ. V lost 2 bases, J lost 4 bases, and 21 bases lay in between. CDR3 loop: CASSLPLGRDKIYNEQFF. The CDR3 nucleotides read TGTGCCAGCAGCTTACCGCTAGGCAGAGATAAAATATACAATGAGCAGTTCTTC.

The rearrangement joins TRBV27 to TRBJ2-7; D may be TRBD1 (6 bases). The germline V and J ends were trimmed by 4 bases and 7 bases, with 17 bases remaining between them. The CDR3 length is 14 residues. CDR1 is MNHEY and CDR2 is SMNVEV in the germline V gene (reference sequence). CDR3 sequence: CASSSGVEGKEQYF. The CDR3 nucleotides read TGTGCCAGCAGTTCAGGGGTAGAGGGGAAAGAGCAGTACTTC.

This clone was observed once. The J gene is TRBJ2-1, the V gene TRBV6-5, with 12 bases matching TRBD2. Per the germline V gene, CDR1 is MNHEY and CDR2 is SVGAGI. The CDR3 is 14 residues long. J was trimmed by 9 bases and V by 7 bases; bases with no gene match: 7. In DNA form, the CDR3 reads TGTGCCAGCATTCGACTAGCGGGAGAGGGTGAGCAGTTCTTC. The encoded protein is CASIRLAGEGEQFF.

The chain couples TRBV7-8 to TRBJ2-7, with 10 bases identical to TRBD1. Looked up from germline, CDR1 is SGHVS and CDR2 is FQNEAQ. Trimming took 5 bases from V and 6 from J; bases not matched to a gene: 10. The CDR3 runs to 15 residues. CDR3 sequence: CASSGWTGGGSEQYF. CDR3 DNA sequence: TGTGCCAGCAGCGGCTGGACAGGGGGGGGCAGCGAGCAGTACTTC.

The J gene is TRBJ1-3, the V gene TRBV14; D perhaps matches TRBD1 (6 bases). Germline-derived CDR1 and CDR2 are SGHDN and FVKESK. The CDR3 is 17 residues long. V lost 4 bases, J lost 3 bases, and 19 bases lay in between. CDR3 in amino acids: CASSPTWGRYIGNTIYF. The CDR3 DNA follows: TGTGCCAGCAGCCCGACTTGGGGGCGATATATTGGAAACACCATATATTTT. Using reference TRBV14 and TRBJ1-3 for the parts outside the CDR3, the full variable domain is EAGVTQFPSHSVIEKGQTVTLRCDPISGHDNLYWYRRVMGKEIKFLLHFVKESKQDESGMPNNRFLAERTGGTYSTLKVQPAELEDSGVYFCASSPTWGRYIGNTIYFGEGSWLTVV.